The clone carrying this T cell receptor (beta chain) was recorded at least ten times. This record belongs to a study of molecular identifiers for immune sequencing clone quantification. About the research overall: Replicate runs used RNA from about 20,000 or 100,000 naive CD8 cells, which was split five ways into aliquots, and four of those aliquots were then sequenced.

Bulk TCR libraries were made with methods that had been previously described and with listed TCR primers. TCRdb itself ran the PCR reads through MiXCR, one entry per CDR3 protein. The table lists tens of thousands of distinct CDR3 sequences, around 20% of them singletons, with around 1.1% in the top ten. There are 14 residues in the CDR3. V lost 5 bases and J lost 5, with 13 bases in between. Germline V gene sequence: CDR1 SEHNR, CDR2 FQNEAQ (reference sequence). This clonotype originated in a human donor in good health. Some libraries in this study had Jurkat cell RNA spiked in. This chain joins TRBV7-9 and TRBJ2-1; a weak D match, TRBD1 (7 bases). The source material was naive CD8+ T cells from blood, with Jurkat cell RNA spiked in. Subset defined: FACS-sorted CD8+CD4-CCR7+CD45RA+ naive T cells. The CDR3 region is CASSHPGGNNEQFF. In DNA, the CDR3 is TGTGCCAGCAGCCACCCAGGGGGGAACAATGAGCAGTTCTTC.